Detailed here is one T cell receptor beta chain. Profiled with immunoSEQ multiplex PCR; TCRdb holds only in-frame clones, not every one. Among about 110,000 clones, approximately 90% were seen once, and the ten largest hold about 7.8%. The CDR3 extends over 13 amino acids. V lost 7 bases and J lost 5, with 14 bases in between. The data stem from a study of T cell responses to AZD1222 COVID-19 vaccine. The receptor was derived from an adult in good health. The input for sequencing was peripheral blood, taken on day 0 of AZD1222 vaccination. This chain joins TRBV12-3 or TRBV12-4 and TRBJ1-2; D might be TRBD1 (6 bases). CDR3 protein: CASTKAGAYGYTF. The DNA of the CDR3 is TGTGCCAGCACCAAGGCGGGGGCATATGGCTACACCTTC.